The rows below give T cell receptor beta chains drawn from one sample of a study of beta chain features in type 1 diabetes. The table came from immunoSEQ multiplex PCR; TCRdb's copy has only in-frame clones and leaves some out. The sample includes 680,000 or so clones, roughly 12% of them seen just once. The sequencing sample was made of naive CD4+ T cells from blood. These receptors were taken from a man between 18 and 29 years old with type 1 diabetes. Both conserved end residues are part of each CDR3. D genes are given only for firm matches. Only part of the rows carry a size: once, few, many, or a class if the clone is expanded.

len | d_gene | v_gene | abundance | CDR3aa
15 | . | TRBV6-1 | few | CASSGTGWDTGELFF
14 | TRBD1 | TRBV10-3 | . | CAISEAGGKSPLHF
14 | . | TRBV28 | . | CASSSTQGNYGYTF
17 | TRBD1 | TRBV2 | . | CASSEIQGAILNQPQHF
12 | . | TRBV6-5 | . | CASSTRVGEQFF
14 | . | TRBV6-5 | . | CASSYRDWSTEAFF
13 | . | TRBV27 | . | CARLYGSRRKQFF
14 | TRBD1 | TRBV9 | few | CASSLSGGGTEAFF
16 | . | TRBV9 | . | CASSVAAGITTDTQYF
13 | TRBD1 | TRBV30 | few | CAWSVQGGDGYTF
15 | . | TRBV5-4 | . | CASSLWSREGYGYTF
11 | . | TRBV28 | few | CASSTAYEQYF
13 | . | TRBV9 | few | CASSLDLRNEQYF
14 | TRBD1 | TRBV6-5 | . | CASRDGTANGKQFF
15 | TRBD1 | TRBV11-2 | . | CASSLGTGGSYEQYF
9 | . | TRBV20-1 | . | CSVGSPLHF
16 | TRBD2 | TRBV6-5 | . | CASSYLASGGTDTQYF
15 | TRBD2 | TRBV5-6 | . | CASSPGGRNTGELFF
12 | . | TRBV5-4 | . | CASSSWTNEQFF
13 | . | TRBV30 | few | CAWSSEVQGEAFF
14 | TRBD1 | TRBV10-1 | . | CASSGQGERSPLHF
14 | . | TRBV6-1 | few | CASIGGNLEETQYF
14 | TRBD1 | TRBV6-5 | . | CASSDDGTAYEQYF
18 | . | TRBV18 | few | CASSPTKDVRLTNEKLFF
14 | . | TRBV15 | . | CATSRDLSDQPQHF
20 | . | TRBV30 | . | CAWSFYGSGRRGLMNTEAFF
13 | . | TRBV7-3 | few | CASSLDPQATQYF
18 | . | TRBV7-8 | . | CASSLESRGQGTPYGYTF
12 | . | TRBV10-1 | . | CASSVGPGELFF
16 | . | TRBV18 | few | CASSPVSGRNSYEQYF
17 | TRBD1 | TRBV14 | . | CASSQDLGQGQSNEQFF
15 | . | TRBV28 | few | CASISARLERNEQFF
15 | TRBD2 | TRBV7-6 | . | CASSRRGGNTGELFF
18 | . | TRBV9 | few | CASSVVTTSDPPYNEQFF
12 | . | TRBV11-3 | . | CASSLETGELFF
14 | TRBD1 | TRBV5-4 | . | CASSPQGADYGYTF
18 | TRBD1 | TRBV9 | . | CASSVGGTGGLRTDTQYF
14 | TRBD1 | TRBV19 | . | CASRRQGNTDTQYF
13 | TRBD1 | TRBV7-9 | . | CASSLGTGIGYTF
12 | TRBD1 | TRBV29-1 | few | CSAIGQGYEQYF
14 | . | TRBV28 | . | CASSSGTDYTEAFF
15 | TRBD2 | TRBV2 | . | CASRASSGASMKQFF
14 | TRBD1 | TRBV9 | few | CASSLGQGALGYTF
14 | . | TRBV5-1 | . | CASSLALISYEQYF
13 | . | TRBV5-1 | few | CASSLAGGHGYTF
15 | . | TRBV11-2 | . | CASSLSGGLWQPQHF
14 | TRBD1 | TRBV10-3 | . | CAIAGLDRGGEQYF
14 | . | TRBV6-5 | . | CASSSQGTNYGYTF
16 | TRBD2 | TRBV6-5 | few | CASSSHLAGEYNEQFF
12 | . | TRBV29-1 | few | CSVGSSYNEQFF
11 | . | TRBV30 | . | CAWSVTGTGTF
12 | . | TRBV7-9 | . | CASSPAGQGAFF
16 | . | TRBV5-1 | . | CASSLLRDTYTDTQYF
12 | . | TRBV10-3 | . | CAISESSETQYF